A selection of T cell receptor beta chains follows, all from one sample in a study of cytomegalovirus exposure and HLA in healthy donors. Repertoires were generated with immunoSEQ multiplex PCR, while TCRdb's copy carries only in-frame clones and drops some. The sample consists of about 110,000 clones, 70% to 80% of them appearing once. The source material was PBMCs. These receptors were taken from a woman between 35 and 50 years old in good health and CMV-seropositive. CDR3s include the opening cysteine and the closing phenylalanine or tryptophan. A D gene is named only where the DNA matches it firmly. Some rows mark clone size as missing; the rest say once, few, many or name a class of expanded clone.

TRBD1	few	TRBV10-3	TRBJ2-1	CAINPGQGFSANEQFF	TGTGCCATCAACCCGGGACAGGGGTTCTCCGCCAATGAGCAGTTCTTC
TRBD1	NA	TRBV6-4	TRBJ1-5	CASPQGAVGNQPQHF	TGTGCCAGCCCCCAGGGGGCGGTTGGCAATCAGCCCCAGCATTTT
NA	NA	TRBV7-2	TRBJ2-2	CASSRTTGNTGELFF	TGTGCCAGCAGCCGTACGACTGGGAACACCGGGGAGCTGTTTTTT
NA	NA	TRBV6-5	TRBJ1-6	CASSPRGKGSPLHF	TGTGCCAGCAGTCCCAGGGGTAAGGGTTCACCCCTCCACTTT
NA	NA	TRBV10-3	TRBJ1-1	CAISDTREAFF	TGTGCCATCAGTGATACCAGAGAAGCTTTCTTT
NA	NA	TRBV5-1	TRBJ1-1	CASRMDSSSAAFF	TGCGCCAGCAGAATGGACAGTTCCTCCGCGGCTTTCTTT
TRBD1	NA	TRBV19	TRBJ1-1	CASRPTGVGTEAFF	TGTGCCAGTAGACCGACAGGGGTAGGCACTGAAGCTTTCTTT
NA	NA	TRBV27	TRBJ1-4	CASSWGVGEKLFF	TGTGCCAGCAGTTGGGGGGTAGGAGAAAAACTGTTTTTT
TRBD1	few	TRBV5-4	TRBJ1-1	CASSRTGPTRTEAFF	TGTGCCAGCAGCCGGACAGGTCCAACGAGAACTGAAGCTTTCTTT
NA	few	TRBV2	TRBJ1-5	CASSEGTPVQPQHF	TGTGCCAGCAGTGAAGGGACACCAGTTCAGCCCCAGCATTTT
NA	NA	TRBV11-2	TRBJ1-2	CASSLSGGSIYGYTF	TGTGCCAGCAGCCTCTCGGGGGGCTCCATCTATGGCTACACCTTC
NA	NA	TRBV10-3	TRBJ1-2	CAISASDSGARDGYTF	TGTGCCATCAGTGCTAGCGACAGCGGGGCGAGGGATGGCTACACCTTC
TRBD1	NA	TRBV2	TRBJ2-1	CASSVLQGVDEQFF	TGTGCCAGCAGTGTACTCCAGGGGGTGGATGAGCAGTTCTTC
TRBD1	NA	TRBV29-1	TRBJ1-2	CSVDLTGGNYGYTF	TGCAGCGTTGATCTGACAGGGGGCAACTATGGCTACACCTTC
TRBD1	NA	TRBV6-1	TRBJ2-5	CASSGQQGNRETQYF	TGTGCCAGCAGTGGACAACAGGGGAACCGGGAGACCCAGTACTTC
TRBD2	NA	TRBV5-4	TRBJ2-7	CASSFDSGGKNYEQYF	TGTGCCAGCAGCTTTGACAGCGGGGGCAAAAACTACGAGCAGTACTTC
TRBD1	NA	TRBV9	TRBJ1-4	CASSPRTGNEKLFF	TGTGCCAGCAGCCCCCGGACAGGAAATGAAAAACTGTTTTTT
NA	NA	TRBV4-3	TRBJ1-1	CASSQVTGTEAFF	TGCGCCAGCAGCCAAGTAACCGGGACTGAAGCTTTCTTT
NA	once	TRBV6-5	TRBJ1-1	CASYRQKDTEAFF	TGTGCCAGCTACAGACAGAAGGACACTGAAGCTTTCTTT
NA	NA	TRBV6-1	TRBJ2-7	CASTQDWYEQYF	TGTGCCAGCACCCAGGACTGGTACGAGCAGTACTTC
NA	NA	TRBV10-3	TRBJ2-7	CAIAGDISYEQYF	TGTGCCATCGCGGGGGACATTTCCTACGAGCAGTACTTC
TRBD2	NA	TRBV29-1	TRBJ2-1	CSVVGLAGESYNEQFF	TGCAGCGTTGTAGGGTTAGCGGGAGAGTCCTACAATGAGCAGTTCTTC
NA	NA	TRBV5-6	TRBJ1-5	CASSLGGPLLNQPQHF	TGTGCCAGCAGCTTAGGTGGGCCATTGCTTAATCAGCCCCAGCATTTT
NA	NA	TRBV11-1	TRBJ1-2	CAISGVFHGYTF	TGTGCCATCTCAGGGGTTTTTCATGGCTACACCTTC
NA	NA	TRBV6-5	TRBJ2-2	CASSYRTAGELFF	TGTGCCAGCAGTTACCGGACAGCCGGGGAGCTGTTTTTT
NA	NA	TRBV27	TRBJ1-2	CASSFRDTLDGYTF	TGTGCCAGCAGTTTCCGGGACACCCTCGATGGCTACACCTTC
NA	NA	TRBV7-8	TRBJ1-5	CASSPRWEHNQPQHF	TGTGCCAGCAGCCCGAGGTGGGAGCACAATCAGCCCCAGCATTTT
NA	NA	TRBV29-1	TRBJ1-1	CSVEGGFNTEAFF	TGCAGCGTTGAAGGAGGGTTTAATACTGAAGCTTTCTTT
TRBD1	NA	TRBV4-1	TRBJ1-2	CASSRTQGQSQANYGYTF	TGCGCCAGCAGCCGAACCCAGGGACAGAGCCAAGCTAACTATGGCTACACCTTC
TRBD1	NA	TRBV7-9	TRBJ2-1	CASSLGQGPYNEQFF	TGTGCCAGCAGCTTAGGACAGGGCCCTTACAATGAGCAGTTCTTC
TRBD1	NA	TRBV4-2	TRBJ1-6	CASSQAPGQGSSPLHF	TGTGCCAGCAGCCAGGCCCCGGGACAGGGTAGTTCACCCCTCCACTTT
TRBD1	NA	TRBV18	TRBJ2-4	CASSSGTGINIQYF	TGTGCCAGCTCATCCGGGACAGGGATAAACATTCAGTACTTC
TRBD2	NA	TRBV5-1	TRBJ2-1	CASSLLPSGGAYNEQFF	TGCGCCAGCAGCTTGCTCCCTAGCGGGGGGGCCTACAATGAGCAGTTCTTC